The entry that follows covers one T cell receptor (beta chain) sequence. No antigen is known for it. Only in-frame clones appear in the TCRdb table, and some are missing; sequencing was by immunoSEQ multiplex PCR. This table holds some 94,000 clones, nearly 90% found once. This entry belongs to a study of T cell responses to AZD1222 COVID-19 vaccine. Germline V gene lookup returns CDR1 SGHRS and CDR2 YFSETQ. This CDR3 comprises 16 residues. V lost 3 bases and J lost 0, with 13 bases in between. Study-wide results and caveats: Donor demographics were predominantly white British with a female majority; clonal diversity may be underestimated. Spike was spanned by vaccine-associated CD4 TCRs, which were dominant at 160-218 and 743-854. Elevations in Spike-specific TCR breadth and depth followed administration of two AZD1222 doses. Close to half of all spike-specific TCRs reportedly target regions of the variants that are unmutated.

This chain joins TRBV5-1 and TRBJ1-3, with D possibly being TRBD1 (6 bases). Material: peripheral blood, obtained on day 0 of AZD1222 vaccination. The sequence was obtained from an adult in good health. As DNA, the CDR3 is TGCGCCAGCAGCTGGAGCAGGACAGACTCTGGAAACACCATATATTTT. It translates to CASSWSRTDSGNTIYF.